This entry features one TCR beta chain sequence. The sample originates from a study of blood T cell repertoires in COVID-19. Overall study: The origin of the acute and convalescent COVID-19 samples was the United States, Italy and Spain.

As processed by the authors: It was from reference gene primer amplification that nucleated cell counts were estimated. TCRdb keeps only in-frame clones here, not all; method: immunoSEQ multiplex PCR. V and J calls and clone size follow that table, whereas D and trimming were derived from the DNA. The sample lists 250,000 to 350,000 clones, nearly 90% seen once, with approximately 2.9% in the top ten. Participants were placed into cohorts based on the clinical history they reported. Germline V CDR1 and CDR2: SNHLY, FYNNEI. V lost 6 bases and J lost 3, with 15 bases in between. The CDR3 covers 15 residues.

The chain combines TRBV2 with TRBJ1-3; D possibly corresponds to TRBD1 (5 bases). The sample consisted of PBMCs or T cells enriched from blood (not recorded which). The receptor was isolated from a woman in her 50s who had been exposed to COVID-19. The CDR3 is CASRRQGGFGNTIYF. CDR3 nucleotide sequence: TGTGCCAGCAGGCGGCAGGGAGGTTTTGGAAACACCATATATTTT.